This T cell receptor beta chain was found in a study of T cell responses to AZD1222 COVID-19 vaccine. Across the study: Second-dose intervals near 4 or 12 weeks were combined.

Regarding the study as a whole: Mostly white British, mostly female donors; authors suggested clonal diversity may be underestimated. Nearly half of unique spike-specific TCRs reportedly avoided B.1.351 and B.1.1.7 mutated regions. Spike-specific TCR depth and breadth grew after two AZD1222 doses.

Assay used: immunoSEQ multiplex PCR; TCRdb lists only in-frame clones, some missing. The sample shows 100,000 or so clones, around nine tenths of them seen only once. As concerns this clone: Its antigen remains unknown.

This TCR was sampled from an adult in good health. The sample consisted of peripheral blood, taken on day 0 of AZD1222 vaccination.

The CDR3 here is CASRSDTQYF. CDR3 DNA sequence: TGTGCCAGCAGATCCGATACGCAGTATTTT. The chain has TRBV2 and TRBJ2-3; D is unclear. The CDR3 runs to 10 residues. Deletions cut 6 bases from V and 6 bases from J, with 4 bases between. Germline-derived CDR1 and CDR2 are SNHLY and FYNNEI.